This T cell receptor beta chain is from a study of T cell changes during pregnancy in multiple sclerosis. Clones were read by immunoSEQ multiplex PCR, and TCRdb kept only the in-frame ones, dropping some. The table shows around 40,000 clones, with approximately 89% occurring only once. The sequence was collected from a female donor in good health, enrolled as a control in a pregnancy study. Sequenced material: CD4+ T cells from peripheral blood mononuclear cells, taken after pregnancy.

This CDR3 reads CASRDSMNTGELFF. CDR3 bases: TGTGCCAGCAGAGACAGCATGAACACCGGGGAGCTGTTTTTT. V and J are TRBV6-4 and TRBJ2-2, with D possibly being TRBD1 (5 bases). V was pared by 6 bases and J by 1 base, with 9 bases between. The germline gives CDR1 MRHNA, CDR2 SNTAGT. The CDR3 spans 14 residues.